This TCR beta chain stems from a study of a mutant IDH1 vaccine in newly diagnosed glioma. To note about this clone: Its antigen is undetermined.

The CDR3 has 14 amino acids. V was clipped by 3 bases and J by 1 base, with 9 bases between them. Germline V gene data show CDR1 as MNHEY and CDR2 as SMNVEV (reference sequence). The time point denotes: week 11, during vaccination. Mutant IDH1 20-mer peptide, at 300 ug, made up each vaccine dose, with topical imiquimod. This table comes from immunoSEQ multiplex PCR, and its TCRdb copy is limited to in-frame clones, with some not included. The sample shows about 40,000 clones, roughly 84% of them seen only once. Specimen: PBMCs, collected from a glioma patient whose treatment included an IDH1 peptide vaccine. The clonotype was recovered from a man aged 40-49 years with glioma. This chain links TRBV27 with TRBJ2-5; D call uncertain. The CDR3 region is CASSLSRSQETQYF. In DNA form, the CDR3 reads TGTGCCAGCAGTTTGTCTAGGAGCCAAGAGACCCAGTACTTC.